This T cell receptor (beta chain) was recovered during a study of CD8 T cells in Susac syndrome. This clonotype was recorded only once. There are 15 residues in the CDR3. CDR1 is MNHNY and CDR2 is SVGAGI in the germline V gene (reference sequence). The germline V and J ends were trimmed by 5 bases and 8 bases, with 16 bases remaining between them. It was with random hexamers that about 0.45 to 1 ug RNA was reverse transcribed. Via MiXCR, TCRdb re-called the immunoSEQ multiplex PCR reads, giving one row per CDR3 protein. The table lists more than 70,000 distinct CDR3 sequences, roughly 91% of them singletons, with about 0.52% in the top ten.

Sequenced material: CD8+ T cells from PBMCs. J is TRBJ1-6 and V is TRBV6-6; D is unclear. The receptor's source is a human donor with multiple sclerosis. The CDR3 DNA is TGTGCCAGCAGTCCTGAGTGGGCTGATGATTCACCCCTCCACTTT. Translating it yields CASSPEWADDSPLHF.